Presented here are 31 T cell receptor beta chains from one specimen sequenced in a study of cytomegalovirus exposure and HLA in healthy donors. A multiplex PCR was run with 60 Vbeta primers and 13 Jbeta primers. TCRdb keeps only in-frame clones here, not all; method: immunoSEQ multiplex PCR. The sample has about 110,000 clones; about 78% are singletons. The source material was PBMCs. The receptors stem from a woman aged 25 to 39 in good health and CMV-seropositive.

This sequence joins TRBV2 and TRBJ1-2; the match to TRBD1 covers 8 bases. Germline CDR1 is SNHLY and CDR2 is FYNNEI. V lost 7 bases, J lost 8 bases, and 6 bases stayed unmatched. This CDR3 is built from 12 residues. Here the CDR3 reads CASTTTGAGYTF. The CDR3, as DNA: TGTGCCAGCACTACGACAGGGGCCGGCTACACCTTC.

The genes are TRBV6-5 and TRBJ1-2; TRBD1 agrees at 9 bases. This CDR3 has 15 residues. J lost 6 bases, V lost 7 bases, and 12 bases had no gene match. CDR1 is MNHEY and CDR2 is SVGAGI in the germline V gene. Here the CDR3 reads CASTGRDRALDGYTF. Written as DNA, the CDR3 is TGTGCCAGCACCGGGAGGGACAGGGCTTTAGATGGCTACACCTTC.

V gene TRBV7-3 combines with J gene TRBJ2-2; D is perhaps TRBD2 (6 bases). The CDR3 is 14 residues long. Germline V lookup: CDR1 SGHTA, CDR2 FQGTGA. V shed 4 bases and J shed 2 bases, with 8 bases lying between them. The chain's CDR3 is CASSWGLNTGELFF. The CDR3 DNA sequence: TGTGCCAGCAGCTGGGGACTTAACACCGGGGAGCTGTTTTTT. Together with reference TRBV7-3 and TRBJ2-2, the CDR3 gives the full variable domain: GAGVSQTPSNKVTEKGKYVELRCDPISGHTALYWYRQSLGQGPEFLIYFQGTGAADDSGLPNDRFFAVRPEGSVSTLKIQRTERGDSAVYLCASSWGLNTGELFFGEGSRLTVL.

The chain links TRBV19 to TRBJ2-6; D unclear. The CDR3 has 15 residues. CDR1 is LNHDA, CDR2 SQIVND, per germline (reference sequence). V lost 7 bases and J 3 bases, leaving 13 bases between the germline ends. The CDR3 nucleotides read TGTGCCAGTATTCCGTCGCCAGTTGGGGCCAACGTCCTGACTTTC. Translated, it gives CASIPSPVGANVLTF.

In its sample, this clone was seen once. The V and J genes are TRBV10-3 and TRBJ2-7; 11 nucleotides agree with TRBD2. CDR1 is ENHRY and CDR2 is SYGVKD in the germline V gene. J gave up 5 bases and V 11 bases, and 14 bases lay outside the gene matches. This CDR3 region has 15 residues. CDR3 sequence reads: CASRALTSGIDEQYF. The CDR3, as DNA: TGTGCCTCTAGGGCCCTGACTAGCGGGATAGACGAGCAGTACTTC.

This chain uses TRBV2 with TRBJ2-7; TRBD1 is a possible D gene (5 bases). V lost 2 bases, J lost 11 bases, and 10 bases lay in between. The CDR3 is made up of 11 amino acids. CDR1 SNHLY and CDR2 FYNNEI come from the germline V gene. CDR3 sequence (DNA): TGTGCCAGCAGTGAATGGACATGGGAGTACTTC. Amino acids: CASSEWTWEYF.

The rearrangement links TRBV10-2 to TRBJ1-1; D not certain. The ends were cut back, 7 bases at V and 11 bases at J, with 17 bases in the middle. Germline V CDR1 and CDR2: WSHSY, SAAADI. This CDR3 is 12 amino acids long. The CDR3 coding sequence is TGCGCCAGCAAAGAATCCGTCTTGGAGGCTTTCTTT. Translating it yields CASKESVLEAFF.

This clone was counted only a few times. This chain connects TRBV5-1 to TRBJ1-6; D uncertain. The V gene lost 3 bases and the J gene lost 0 bases, with 4 bases spanning the gap. The CDR3 loop spans 14 amino acids. Looked up from germline, CDR1 is SGHRS and CDR2 is YFSETQ. In DNA form, the CDR3 reads TGCGCCAGCAGCTCCGGCTCCTATAATTCACCCCTCCACTTT. Translating it yields CASSSGSYNSPLHF.

This chain uses TRBV6-5 with TRBJ2-3; D uncertain. CDR3 length equals 14 residues. V was clipped by 5 bases and J by 4 bases, with 13 bases between them. Germline values: CDR1 MNHEY, CDR2 SVGAGI. The CDR3 DNA reads TGTGCCAGCAGTGAGCAGGTTGTCCCAGATACGCAGTATTTT. This gives the protein CASSEQVVPDTQYF.

This clone was observed a handful of times. The chain joins TRBV15 to TRBJ2-7; the D gene is possibly TRBD1 (6 bases). Trimming took 0 bases from V and 3 from J, leaving 9 bases between them. CDR1 LNHNV and CDR2 YYDKDF come from the germline V gene (reference sequence). The CDR3 is 14 amino acids. The CDR3 nucleotides read TGTGCCACCAGCAGAGACCAGGGGAACTACGAGCAGTACTTC. Protein product: CATSRDQGNYEQYF. Full variable domain (remainder filled in from reference TRBV15 and TRBJ2-7): DAMVIQNPRYQVTQFGKPVTLSCSQTLNHNVMYWYQQKSSQAPKLLFHYYDKDFNNEADTPDNFQSRRPNTSFCFLDIRSPGLGDTAMYLCATSRDQGNYEQYFGPGTRLTVT.

The J gene is TRBJ1-1, the V gene TRBV4-1; 7 positions agree with TRBD1. Per the germline V gene, CDR1 is MGHRA and CDR2 is YSYEKL. CDR3 length equals 15 residues. V trimming: 2 bases; J trimming: 7 bases; junction bases outside the gene matches: 10. The CDR3, as DNA: TGCGCCAGCAGCCAACGACAGGGATTGGTCGTTGAAGCTTTCTTT. Encoded protein: CASSQRQGLVVEAFF.

The CDR3 spells CAIRDGGGEVSYEQYF. The CDR3 nucleotides read TGTGCCATCAGGGACGGGGGAGGAGAGGTCTCCTACGAGCAGTACTTC. The chain combines TRBV10-3 with TRBJ2-5; maybe TRBD2 (6 bases). The tail of the sequence fits TRBJ2-7 better, so the J call may be wrong. Germline CDR1 and CDR2: ENHRY and SYGVKD. The CDR3 runs to 16 residues.

CDR3 DNA: TGCGCCAGCAGCGTAACAGGGGGTTCAGATACGCAGTATTTT. It is translated as CASSVTGGSDTQYF. The chain is built from TRBV5-1 and TRBJ2-3; 8 bases align to TRBD1. The ends lost 4 bases at V and 4 bases at J; junction bases unmatched: 5. CDR3 length: 14 residues. Germline V lookup: CDR1 SGHRS, CDR2 YFSETQ.

This clone was counted once. The rearrangement links TRBV5-4 to TRBJ2-3, with 10 nucleotides matching TRBD2. The V and J ends lost 1 base and 3 bases, in that order; junction bases with no gene match: 5. CDR3 length: 16 amino acids. Germline loops: CDR1 SGHNT, CDR2 YYREEE (reference sequence). The CDR3 coding sequence is TGTGCCAGCAGCTTGAAAGCGGGAGGGGGAACAGATACGCAGTATTTT. Translation: CASSLKAGGGTDTQYF.

The V call is TRBV6-4, the J call TRBJ2-7; TRBD2 agrees at 7 bases. This CDR3 comprises 15 residues. Germline values: CDR1 MRHNA, CDR2 SNTAGT. V shed 3 bases, J shed 4 bases, and the junction held 9 bases outside the gene matches. The CDR3: CASSEGIGGIYEQYF. In DNA form, the CDR3 reads TGTGCCAGCAGTGAAGGGATCGGGGGGATATACGAGCAGTACTTC.

The chain carries TRBV5-1 and TRBJ2-7; D is unclear. CDR1 SGHRS and CDR2 YFSETQ come from the germline V gene. Trimming removed 0 bases from V and 0 bases from J, with 10 bases in between. The CDR3 runs to 15 residues. The CDR3 loop is CASSLGAKSSYEQYF. CDR3 DNA sequence: TGCGCCAGCAGCTTGGGAGCAAAAAGCTCCTACGAGCAGTACTTC.

The rearrangement joins TRBV7-9 to TRBJ1-1; no definite D call. Looked up from germline, CDR1 is SEHNR and CDR2 is FQNEAQ (reference sequence). With 5 bases removed from V and 1 base from J, the gap between germline ends came to 17 bases. The CDR3 extends over 16 amino acids. CDR3 sequence (DNA): TGTGCCAGCAGCCCGGGTAGCGGGGAAACGAACACTGAAGCTTTCTTT. Translating gives CASSPGSGETNTEAFF.

The chain links TRBV12-5 to TRBJ2-3, with D perhaps TRBD2 (6 bases). V lost 6 bases to trimming and J lost 0 bases, with 16 bases between them. The germline CDR1 and CDR2 sequences are LGHNT and FRNRAP. The CDR3 consists of 16 residues. The CDR3 bases are TGTGCTAGTGGACCCCCTCTAAGCGGGAGCACAGATACGCAGTATTTT. Translated, it gives CASGPPLSGSTDTQYF.

V gene TRBV7-9 combines with J gene TRBJ2-2, with TRBD2 as a possible D gene (6 bases). V was trimmed by 0 bases and J by 7 bases, leaving 9 bases between them. CDR1 and CDR2 (germline): SEHNR, FQNEAQ (reference sequence). The CDR3 spans 14 residues. CDR3 in amino acids: CASSLAGAGGELFF. The CDR3 DNA is TGTGCCAGCAGCTTAGCGGGAGCGGGCGGGGAGCTGTTTTTT.

V gene TRBV2 combines with J gene TRBJ2-2, with 7 nucleotides matching TRBD1. V lost 10 bases, J lost 2 bases, and 10 bases stayed unmatched. Germline CDR1 is SNHLY and CDR2 is FYNNEI. The CDR3 is 15 residues long. CDR3 amino acids: CAISEQGRNTGELFF. The CDR3 bases are TGTGCCATCTCTGAACAGGGGCGTAACACCGGGGAGCTGTTTTTT. Variable domain in full (rest from reference TRBV2 and TRBJ2-2): EPEVTQTPSHQVTQMGQEVILRCVPISNHLYFYWYRQILGQKVEFLVSFYNNEISEKSEIFDDQFSVERPDGSNFTLKIRSTKLEDSAMYFCAISEQGRNTGELFFGEGSRLTVL.

This clone showed up just a few times. The chain is built from TRBV9 and TRBJ1-1, with 7 bases that match TRBD1. The V and J ends lost 3 bases and 2 bases, in that order; junction bases with no gene match: 7. The CDR3 is 15 residues long. Germline V gene lookup returns CDR1 SGDLS and CDR2 YYNGEE. The CDR3 loop reads CASSAVGQTNTEAFF. CDR3 DNA sequence: TGTGCCAGCAGCGCAGTGGGACAGACCAACACTGAAGCTTTCTTT.

This rearrangement joins TRBV4-1 to TRBJ1-2; D remains unclear. The V gene's germline CDR1 is MGHRA and CDR2 YSYEKL. Trimming pared 5 bases from V and 9 bases from J, leaving 22 bases between. The CDR3 contains 15 residues. CDR3 nucleotide sequence: TGCGCCAGCAGCGTTCCCTTTTCGGCAGGTAATAGCTACACCTTC. This encodes CASSVPFSAGNSYTF.

This chain links TRBV7-6 with TRBJ2-3, with unresolved D. In germline, CDR1 is SGHVS, CDR2 FNYEAQ. This CDR3 spans 12 amino acids. Trimming removed 5 bases at V and 4 bases at J, with 7 bases between. The CDR3 DNA reads as TGTGCCAGCAGCGAACAAGCAGATACGCAGTATTTT. As protein: CASSEQADTQYF. Looking up the rest from reference TRBV7-6 and TRBJ2-3 gives the full variable domain: GAGVSQSPRYKVTKRGQDVALRCDPISGHVSLYWYRQALGQGPEFLTYFNYEAQQDKSGLPNDRFSAERPEGSISTLTIQRTEQRDSAMYRCASSEQADTQYFGPGTRLTVL.

This sequence joins TRBV5-4 and TRBJ1-1; tentatively, D is TRBD1 (5 bases). Trimming stripped 7 bases from V and 0 bases from J, with 16 bases between. Per the germline V gene, CDR1 is SGHNT and CDR2 is YYREEE (reference sequence). The CDR3 spans 15 residues. The CDR3 region is CASGSMGQLNTEAFF. Here the CDR3 DNA reads TGTGCCAGCGGGTCTATGGGGCAGCTGAACACTGAAGCTTTCTTT.

This chain uses TRBV16 with TRBJ1-5, with unresolved D. Trimming pared 0 bases from V and 0 bases from J, leaving 18 bases between. Germline V gene data show CDR1 as KGHSY and CDR2 as FQNENV. The CDR3 extends over 19 amino acids. CDR3 DNA sequence: TGTGCCAGCAGCCAATCTTCCTCGGGGTTGGGATATAGCAATCAGCCCCAGCATTTT. Translation: CASSQSSSGLGYSNQPQHF. The full variable domain, in which reference TRBV16 and TRBJ1-5 provide the parts outside the CDR3, is GEEVAQTPKHLVRGEGQKAKLYCAPIKGHSYVFWYQQVLKNEFKFLISFQNENVFDETGMPKERFSAKCLPNSPCSLEIQATKLEDSAVYFCASSQSSSGLGYSNQPQHFGDGTRLSIL.

The rearrangement uses TRBV7-9 and TRBJ1-2; D might be TRBD1 (5 bases). The V gene lost 3 bases and the J gene lost 4 bases, with 9 bases spanning the gap. The CDR3 is 13 amino acids. CDR1 is SEHNR and CDR2 is FQNEAQ in the germline V gene (reference sequence). In DNA, the CDR3 is TGTGCCAGCAGCTTGGCCAGGGCCTATGGCTACACCTTC. Amino acid sequence: CASSLARAYGYTF.

The CDR3 loop reads CASSSETGPAYGYTF. The CDR3 nucleotides read TGCGCCAGCAGCTCGGAGACAGGGCCAGCGTATGGCTACACCTTC. The rearrangement uses TRBV5-1 and TRBJ1-2, with 7 bases that match TRBD1. There are 15 residues in the CDR3. J was trimmed by 5 bases and V by 3 bases; bases with no gene match: 10. The germline CDR1 and CDR2 sequences are SGHRS and YFSETQ. Based on the CDR3 plus reference TRBV5-1 and TRBJ1-2, the full variable domain is KAGVTQTPRYLIKTRGQQVTLSCSPISGHRSVSWYQQTPGQGLQFLFEYFSETQRNKGNFPGRFSGRQFSNSRSEMNVSTLELGDSALYLCASSSETGPAYGYTFGSGTRLTVV.

This sequence joins TRBV11-1 and TRBJ2-7; 8 bases line up with TRBD1. Germline lookup yields CDR1 SGHAT and CDR2 FQDESV (reference sequence). Trimming cost V 5 bases and J 3 bases; bases outside gene matches: 3. The CDR3 has 13 amino acids. DNA for the CDR3: TGTGCCAGCAGCAGAGGACAGGGCTACGAGCAGTACTTC. Translated: CASSRGQGYEQYF. Using reference TRBV11-1 and TRBJ2-7 for the parts outside the CDR3, the full variable domain is EAEVAQSPRYKITEKSQAVAFWCDPISGHATLYWYRQILGQGPELLVQFQDESVVDDSQLPKDRFSAERLKGVDSTLKIQPAELGDSAMYLCASSRGQGYEQYFGPGTRLTVT.

V and J are TRBV19 and TRBJ1-6; D gene unclear. The CDR3 is 14 residues long. Germline CDR1 and CDR2: LNHDA and SQIVND (reference sequence). V was shortened by 1 base and J by 6 bases, with 7 bases between the two germline ends. CDR3 sequence reads: CASSIGGFNSPLHF. CDR3 nucleotide sequence: TGTGCCAGTAGTATAGGAGGGTTTAATTCACCCCTCCACTTT.

V is TRBV7-3 and J is TRBJ2-3; 8 bases align to TRBD2. The CDR3 is made up of 15 amino acids. Trimming removed 2 bases from V and 5 bases from J; junction bases left unmatched: 6. The germline V gene encodes CDR1 SGHTA and CDR2 FQGTGA. CDR3 DNA sequence: TGTGCCAGCAGCTTAGGACTAGCTCTAGGAGATACGCAGTATTTT. Amino acid sequence: CASSLGLALGDTQYF.

The J gene is TRBJ1-2, the V gene TRBV19; 8 bases align to TRBD1. V trimming: 6 bases; J trimming: 8 bases; junction bases outside the gene matches: 8. Germline assignment: CDR1 LNHDA and CDR2 SQIVND (reference sequence). This CDR3 is built from 13 residues. CDR3 amino acids: CASSTQGGGGYTF. CDR3 nucleotide sequence: TGTGCCAGTAGCACACAGGGGGGCGGAGGCTACACCTTC.